This TCR beta chain was recovered during a study of graft-versus-host responses after intestinal transplantation. With respect to this clone: Its antigen is not known.

Measured with immunoSEQ multiplex PCR; TCRdb has only the in-frame clones, and not every one. This table has 50,000 to 75,000 clones, 90% to 95% appearing once. With 3 bases clipped from V and 2 bases from J, the junction kept 9 bases outside the gene matches. The CDR3 sequence is 16 residues long. CDR1 is SGHDT, CDR2 YYEEEE, per germline. The chain couples TRBV5-6 to TRBJ2-7, with TRBD2 matching over 9 bases. The source was unstimulated CD4+ T cells sorted from spleen or lymph node cells, collected before transplant. The receptor's source is a human donor who was the organ donor for an intestinal transplant. The DNA of the CDR3 is TGTGCCAGCAGCTCGCTGTTAGTAGCGGGGGCCTACGAGCAGTACTTC. Its protein is CASSSLLVAGAYEQYF. The variable domain in full, completed from reference TRBV5-6 and TRBJ2-7, reads DAGVTQSPTHLIKTRGQQVTLRCSPKSGHDTVSWYQQALGQGPQFIFQYYEEEERQRGNFPDRFSGHQFPNYSSELNVNALLLGDSALYLCASSSLLVAGAYEQYFGPGTRLTVT.